This TCR beta chain was retrieved from a study of T cells expressing NK-cell markers (dated by TCRdb to 2018 to 2021). With respect to the entire study: Three sorted T-cell subsets (CD3+CD56+NKG2C+, CD3+CD56+NKG2C- and CD3+CD56-NKG2C+) from about 8 donors had their TCR beta-chain repertoires profiled. Among the eight sequenced donors, seven were HCMV-seropositive and one was HCMV-seronegative. The eight sequenced donors were randomly selected healthy volunteers, three men and five women. The libraries were sequenced on Illumina HiSeq 2000/2500, MiSeq or NextSeq, producing 2 x 150 bp reads.

Remarks on this clonotype: Its antigen specificity is not known.

TCRdb shows the sequencer as Illumina HiSeq 2000. The TCR beta cDNA libraries were made using 5'RACE template switching, a step that added both a universal primer site and unique molecular identifiers. Synthesis of cDNA was primed from the TCR beta constant segment and was followed by two consecutive PCR amplification steps. Turning to the authors' computational methods: MIGEC was used to demultiplex reads and group the reads by UMI, and MiTCR was used to assemble and quantify clonotypes. To exclude erroneous sequences, only TCR cDNA sequences supported by at least two reads were retained. Downstream repertoire analysis used the tcR package, and clonotypes were matched across fractions by CDR3 nucleotide sequence plus V segment. Antigen specificity was annotated against VDJdb with VDJmatch, allowing one amino acid substitution in CDR3. TCRdb reprocessed the reads, reporting each CDR3 protein sequence once and no DNA. TCRdb's processing, not the authors', yielded these V and J calls. The sample's clone listing holds about 380,000 distinct CDR3 sequences. The biggest ten clones account for around 4.9% of the sample.

HCMV-specific IgG was detected in serum with a commercial ELISA kit to determine HCMV serostatus. Peripheral blood mononuclear cells were isolated from blood by Ficoll density gradient centrifugation. General findings and caveats noted by the study authors: In more than 5 donors, the dominant CD3+CD56+NKG2C+ clonotypes were found to rank among the top 10 CD8+ clonotypes and to make up 1.0-7.0% of CD8+ T cells. Whether the expanded NKG2C-expressing T cell clones were specific for HCMV antigens remained unclear. Those dominant clonotypes were again the most abundant among CD3+CD56-NKG2C+ cells in a few donors, at roughly 25-65%.

The CDR3 goes from the cysteine to the phenylalanine over 14 residues. No DNA accompanies this entry. Taken from the germline V gene (reference sequence), the CDR1 and CDR2 loops are SGHNT and YYREEE. Rearrangement joined TRBV5-4 to TRBJ2-2. This receptor was identified in a man aged 18-69 years in good health. The sample taken for sequencing was blood T cells: a sorted CD56 or NKG2C T cell subset, CD4+ or CD8+ T cells, or bulk PBMC T cells (not recorded which). The CDR3: CASSLRLETGELFF.